Below are 13 T cell receptor beta chains sequenced from a single sample in a study of T-cell memory formation after mild COVID-19. One entry per CDR3 protein, called by TCRdb with MiXCR from the 5' RACE reads. The sample holds over 500,000 distinct CDR3 sequences; roughly 17% are singletons and the top ten take about 7.4%. Input material: PBMCs or a T cell subset sorted from them (not recorded which). The receptors come from an adult woman who had mild COVID-19 (a few samples of this study predate the infection). Cell type and time point are not known.

This clonotype appeared a few times. This rearrangement joins TRBV27 to TRBJ2-1, with 12 bases identical to TRBD1. V lost 3 bases to trimming and J lost 5 bases; unmatched junction nucleotides: 14. This CDR3 has 19 residues. Germline lookup yields CDR1 MNHEY and CDR2 SMNVEV (reference sequence). The CDR3 is CASSFLPGQGALAHNEQFF. CDR3 sequence (DNA): TGTGCCAGCAGTTTCTTGCCGGGACAGGGGGCCCTCGCACACAATGAGCAGTTCTTC.

This clonotype occurred a few times. The chain is built from TRBV7-2 and TRBJ2-5; no definite D call. This CDR3 contains 14 residues. V was trimmed by 2 bases and J by 4 bases, leaving 11 bases between them. Germline CDR1 and CDR2: SGHTA and FQGNSA. CDR3 sequence (DNA): TGTGCCAGCAGCTTAATGTGGCCCGTAGAGACCCAGTACTTC. Its translation is CASSLMWPVETQYF.

The chain links TRBV7-2 to TRBJ2-7; 7 bases align to TRBD2. The CDR3 has 17 residues. V shed 4 bases, J shed 2 bases, and the junction held 14 bases outside the gene matches. Germline-derived CDR1 and CDR2 are SGHTA and FQGNSA. DNA for the CDR3: TGTGCCAGCAGCTCGGGTAGGCTGCCTAGCGGAACCTACGAGCAGTACTTC. Its translation: CASSSGRLPSGTYEQYF. The whole variable domain, filled in from reference TRBV7-2 and TRBJ2-7, reads GAGVSQSPSNKVTEKGKDVELRCDPISGHTALYWYRQSLGQGLEFLIYFQGNSAPDKSGLPSDRFSAERTGGSVSTLTIQRTQQEDSAVYLCASSSGRLPSGTYEQYFGPGTRLTVT.

The CDR3 spells CASRTTGGEQYF. The CDR3 nucleotides read TGTGCCAGCAGAACCACAGGGGGCGAGCAGTACTTC. The chain links TRBV6-5 to TRBJ2-7; TRBD1 aligns across 8 bases. Germline V gene data show CDR1 as MNHEY and CDR2 as SVGAGI. J lost 6 bases, V lost 6 bases, and 4 bases had no gene match. This CDR3 has 12 residues.

V and J are TRBV4-1 and TRBJ2-7; D remains unclear. Per germline, CDR1 MGHRA and CDR2 YSYEKL. The CDR3 totals 13 residues. The ends were cut back, 1 base at V and 3 bases at J, with 7 bases in the middle. The CDR3 loop reads CASSQGAIYEQYF. CDR3 coding DNA: TGCGCCAGCAGCCAAGGAGCCATCTACGAGCAGTACTTC.

In DNA, the CDR3 is TGTGCCACCAGCAGACAGGGAAGGAACGAGCAGTACTTC. It codes for CATSRQGRNEQYF. The J gene is TRBJ2-7, the V gene TRBV15; maybe TRBD1 (5 bases). Trimming cost V 2 bases and J 5 bases, with 10 bases left between them. Germline V lookup: CDR1 LNHNV, CDR2 YYDKDF (reference sequence). This CDR3 comprises 13 residues.

This clonotype was seen ten or more times. The chain couples TRBV5-1 to TRBJ2-7; 8 bases are a match to TRBD1. CDR1 and CDR2 from the germline V gene are SGHRS and YFSETQ. V was clipped by 2 bases and J by 3 bases; unmatched bases: 4. The CDR3 runs 14 residues. The CDR3 nucleotides are TGCGCCAGCAGCTTTGGACAGGGTGTCTACGAGCAGTACTTC. Translating gives CASSFGQGVYEQYF.

The V call is TRBV6-5, the J call TRBJ2-1, with TRBD2 as a possible D gene (6 bases). Looked up from germline, CDR1 is MNHEY and CDR2 is SVGAGI. V shed 5 bases and J shed 4 bases, with 12 bases lying between them. The CDR3 consists of 14 residues. This CDR3 is CASSTRRDYNEQFF. CDR3 bases: TGTGCCAGCAGTACCCGGCGGGATTACAATGAGCAGTTCTTC.

The sample holds many counts of this clonotype. The chain is built from TRBV5-1 and TRBJ2-7, with 7 bases lining up with TRBD2. Trimming removed 4 bases from V and 6 bases from J; junction bases left unmatched: 4. Per germline, CDR1 SGHRS and CDR2 YFSETQ. The CDR3 runs to 12 residues. The CDR3 sequence is CASSHGTIEQYF. In nucleotides, the CDR3 is TGCGCCAGCAGCCACGGGACTATCGAGCAGTACTTC. The full variable domain, completed using reference TRBV5-1 and TRBJ2-7, is KAGVTQTPRYLIKTRGQQVTLSCSPISGHRSVSWYQQTPGQGLQFLFEYFSETQRNKGNFPGRFSGRQFSNSRSEMNVSTLELGDSALYLCASSHGTIEQYFGPGTRLTVT.

The gene calls are TRBV30 and TRBJ2-5; 9 bases line up with TRBD1. Trimming cost V 6 bases and J 5 bases; bases outside gene matches: 4. This CDR3 is 12 amino acids long. CDR1 and CDR2 (germline): GTSNPN, SVGIG (reference sequence). This chain's CDR3 is CACGQGIETQYF. The CDR3 DNA is TGTGCCTGTGGACAGGGGATTGAGACCCAGTACTTC.

This rearrangement joins TRBV5-1 to TRBJ2-3; 14 bases map to TRBD2. The junction had 6 bases not matched to a gene; V was cut back by 3 bases and J by 6 bases. The CDR3 is 16 amino acids. In germline, CDR1 is SGHRS, CDR2 YFSETQ. CDR3 protein: CASSSGLAGAGDTQYF. In DNA form, the CDR3 reads TGCGCCAGCAGCTCGGGACTAGCGGGAGCCGGGGATACGCAGTATTTT.

This clonotype occurred a few times. The J gene is TRBJ1-5, the V gene TRBV5-1; D ambiguous. From germline, CDR1 is SGHRS and CDR2 YFSETQ. Between the trimmed V and J ends, which lost 2 bases and 6 bases, there was a span of 15 bases. The length of the CDR3 is 15 residues. The chain's CDR3 is CASSFGGGEAQPQHF. The CDR3 coding sequence is TGCGCCAGCAGCTTTGGAGGTGGGGAAGCTCAGCCCCAGCATTTT.

This clonotype was detected many times. The chain couples TRBV5-1 to TRBJ1-3, with D hard to call. Trimming cost V 0 bases and J 0 bases, with 16 bases left between them. The CDR3 length is 18 residues. Germline V CDR1 and CDR2: SGHRS, YFSETQ. CDR3 protein: CASSLAPSGGASGNTIYF. The CDR3 DNA follows: TGCGCCAGCAGCTTGGCGCCTTCGGGCGGAGCCTCTGGAAACACCATATATTTT.